This T cell receptor (beta chain) appears in the sequencing data of a study of molecular identifiers for immune sequencing clone quantification. Study at large: Four of five splits of RNA from 20,000 or 100,000 naive CD8 cells were sequenced in replicates.

Sequencing libraries of naive CD8 cells derived from roughly 20,000 to 1,000,000 sorted cells with 10%, 30% or 50% RNA. MiXCR was run by TCRdb on the PCR reads, yielding one entry per CDR3 protein. Of hundreds of thousands of distinct CDR3 sequences listed, over 25% are singletons. Details on this clonotype: Its antigen is currently unknown. This sequence may be a read error, since a much larger clone differs from it by one base. Since the CDR3 does not end with the conserved phenylalanine or tryptophan, this likely comes from a read error.

Deletions cut 11 bases from V and 2 bases from J, with 12 bases between. The CDR3 length is 12 residues. Germline V gene sequence: CDR1 SEHNR, CDR2 FQNEAQ (reference sequence). General study points: Spiked Jurkat TCR RNA originating from one cell could reportedly be identified amid one million naive cells.

Sequenced sample: naive CD8+ T cells from blood, with Jurkat cell RNA spiked in. Documented subset: FACS-sorted CD8+CD4-CCR7+CD45RA+ naive T cells. The rearrangement uses TRBV7-9 and TRBJ2-5, with D unclear. The source is a human donor in good health. Some libraries in this study had Jurkat cell RNA spiked in. The CDR3 here is CASTRYQETQYL. In DNA form, the CDR3 reads TGTGCCTCAACCCGGTATCAAGAGACCCAGTACCTC.